This T cell receptor (beta chain) came from a study of blood T cell repertoires in COVID-19. About the research overall: The United States, Italy and Spain supplied acute and convalescent COVID-19 samples.

V lost 6 bases and J lost 6, with 18 bases in between. The germline CDR1 and CDR2 sequences are MNHEY and SMNVEV (reference sequence). CDR3 size: 15 residues. Produced via immunoSEQ multiplex PCR; TCRdb's table is partial and in-frame only. The sample carries nearly 100,000 clones, roughly 84% recorded once. The chain has TRBV27 and TRBJ2-1; possibly TRBD1 for D (5 bases). The clonotype originates from a woman aged 60-75 years with acute or convalescent COVID-19. The sequencing sample was made of peripheral blood. CDR3 residues: CASSPQGAPTNEQFF. CDR3 nucleotide sequence: TGTGCCAGCAGCCCTCAGGGTGCCCCCACCAATGAGCAGTTCTTC.